The 30 T cell receptor beta chains below all came from one sample that was sequenced in a study of spatial heterogeneity in lung cancer. One entry per CDR3 protein, called by TCRdb with MiXCR from the 5' RACE reads. The data show about 18,000 distinct CDR3 sequences, more than 9% seen once. What these receptors recognize is not known. Time point in this sample: sample taken at primary tumor resection. Study-level findings and limits: Tumor mutation count correlated with how many alpha and beta TCRs expanded intratumorally.

Sequences were derived from lung tumor tissue, sampled at surgery. The receptors stem from a female donor with early-stage non-small cell lung cancer.

In its sample, this clonotype ranks as medium-sized (0.01 to 0.1%). Since the library was made to target alpha chains, this beta chain is a stray read and its abundance is not meaningful. The chain employs TRBV4-2 and TRBJ2-6; D is undetermined. V was clipped by 5 bases and J by 2 bases, with 10 bases between them. Germline CDR1 is LGHNA and CDR2 is YNFKEQ. This CDR3 comprises 15 residues. DNA for the CDR3: TGTGCCAGCAGCGGCCGTCAGGCTGGGGCCAACGTCCTGACTTTC. This sequence encodes CASSGRQAGANVLTF.

This clonotype was observed many times. As an off-target read in a library built for alpha chains, this beta chain has a frequency of little significance. V and J are TRBV30 and TRBJ2-5, with a possible D match to TRBD2 (6 bases). The CDR3 is made up of 11 amino acids. V was pared by 3 bases and J by 7 bases, with 9 bases between. Germline V gene lookup returns CDR1 GTSNPN and CDR2 SVGIG (reference sequence). The CDR3 is CAWRAGGTQYF. The CDR3 nucleotides read TGTGCCTGGAGAGCCGGGGGGACCCAGTACTTC.

This clonotype was seen ten or more times. This beta chain is a stray read from a library made for alpha chains; its abundance is not meaningful. The chain uses TRBV6-7 and TRBJ1-4; D call uncertain. TRBV6-7 is labeled an ORF, and its function is uncertain. Trimming shortened V by 5 bases and J by 8 bases, and 18 bases separated the two germline ends. This CDR3 contains 15 residues. CDR3 DNA sequence: TGTGCCAGCAGTGGCCATTCTCAAACGGAGGAAAAACTGTTTTTT. Its protein product is CASSGHSQTEEKLFF.

With respect to this clonotype: Since the library was made to target alpha chains, this beta chain is a stray read and its abundance is not meaningful. The V gene is TRBV25-1, the J gene TRBJ2-7, with 11 bases identical to TRBD1. CDR1 is MGHDK and CDR2 is SYGVNS in the germline V gene. The V gene end was trimmed by 6 bases and the J gene end by 3 bases; junction bases not matched to a gene: 4. The CDR3 totals 14 residues. The CDR3 DNA reads TGTGCCAGCAGCCGGACAGGGGGCGGCTACGAGCAGTACTTC. Protein product: CASSRTGGGYEQYF.

This clonotype occurred a few times. With the library built for alpha chains, this beta chain is off target and its frequency is not meaningful. V is TRBV2 and J is TRBJ2-1, with D maybe TRBD2 (6 bases). V lost 4 bases, J lost 0 bases, and 19 bases lay in between. The germline V gene has CDR1 SNHLY and CDR2 FYNNEI. There are 18 residues in the CDR3. CDR3 sequence: CASSGGVGRGSSYNEQFF. The CDR3 coding sequence is TGTGCCAGCAGTGGGGGAGTCGGGCGGGGAAGCTCCTACAATGAGCAGTTCTTC.

In this sample, this clonotype turned up many times. A library prepared for alpha chains yielded this beta chain as an off-target read; its size is of little meaning. This chain uses TRBV28 with TRBJ1-1, with D unclear. V was clipped by 3 bases and J by 5 bases, with 10 bases between them. Germline loops: CDR1 MDHEN, CDR2 SYDVKM. The CDR3 is 13 amino acids. The CDR3 protein is CASSFIPGTEAFF. The CDR3 nucleotides read TGTGCCAGCAGTTTTATCCCGGGGACTGAAGCTTTCTTT. Supplemented by reference TRBV28 and TRBJ1-1, the full variable domain reads DVKVTQSSRYLVKRTGEKVFLECVQDMDHENMFWYRQDPGLGLRLIYFSYDVKMKEKGDIPEGYSVSREKKERFSLILESASTNQTSMYLCASSFIPGTEAFFGQGTRLTVV.

This clonotype has ten or more counts. Being off target in a library aimed at alpha chains, this beta chain has a size of little meaning. V gene TRBV7-8 combines with J gene TRBJ2-7, with D perhaps matching TRBD2 (5 bases). The CDR3 has 14 amino acids. Germline values: CDR1 SGHVS, CDR2 FQNEAQ. The V and J ends lost 1 base and 5 bases respectively, with 12 bases between them. CDR3: CASSLGGFADEQYF. The CDR3 DNA follows: TGTGCCAGCAGCTTAGGAGGGTTCGCCGACGAGCAGTACTTC.

This clonotype has a count of ten or more. Because the library targeted alpha chains, this beta chain is an off-target read whose size means little. The chain carries TRBV4-1 and TRBJ1-6; D gene uncertain. Trimming took 8 bases from V and 7 from J, leaving 15 bases between them. This CDR3 region has 14 residues. The V gene's germline CDR1 is MGHRA and CDR2 YSYEKL. The CDR3 bases are TGCGCCAGCGGAAGCGGAGGTGGGAATTCACCCCTCCACTTT. Amino acid sequence: CASGSGGGNSPLHF.

To note about this clonotype: A library made for alpha chains picked up this beta chain off target, so its size means little. The chain is built from TRBV12-5 and TRBJ1-4; 9 bases map to TRBD1. CDR3 size: 18 residues. CDR1 is LGHNT and CDR2 is FRNRAP in the germline V gene. The J segment lost 4 bases and the V segment lost 6 bases, leaving 15 bases of the junction unmatched. CDR3 region: CASGHPTGTGNHNEKLFF. The CDR3 DNA follows: TGTGCTAGTGGCCACCCGACCGGGACAGGGAACCATAATGAAAAACTGTTTTTT.

This clonotype was recorded many times. This beta chain is an off-target read within a library intended for alpha chains, so its frequency means little. CDR3 sequence reads: CASSSHRGYTEAFF. CDR3 coding DNA: TGTGCCAGCAGTTCACACAGGGGTTACACTGAAGCTTTCTTT. J is TRBJ1-1 and V is TRBV12-3 or TRBV12-4, with 7 positions matching TRBD1. This CDR3 region has 14 residues. J lost 3 bases, V lost 4 bases, and 5 bases had no gene match.

For this clonotype: The size of this beta chain means little, since it is a stray read in a library made for alpha chains. J is TRBJ1-1 and V is TRBV4-2; tentative D call: TRBD1 (5 bases). This CDR3 has 17 amino acids. V was shortened by 1 base and J by 1 base, with 16 bases between the two germline ends. CDR1 and CDR2 (germline): LGHNA, YNFKEQ. CDR3 DNA: TGTGCCAGCAGCCAAGCCCGGGACGGCGATCAGAACACTGAAGCTTTCTTT. Encoded protein: CASSQARDGDQNTEAFF.

This clonotype was seen many times. Since it is a stray read in a library aimed at alpha chains, this beta chain has a size that is not meaningful. This chain uses TRBV28 with TRBJ2-7, with 10 bases aligning to TRBD1. Germline CDR1 reads MDHEN; CDR2 reads SYDVKM. This CDR3 is built from 15 residues. With 2 bases clipped from V and 5 bases from J, the junction kept 6 bases outside the gene matches. The CDR3 is CASSLLDRGTNEQYF. The CDR3 DNA reads as TGTGCCAGCAGTTTACTGGACAGGGGGACTAACGAGCAGTACTTC.

Points on this clonotype: The library was built for alpha chains, so this beta chain is an off-target read and its size means little. The chain recombines TRBV4-2 with TRBJ1-4; 8 nucleotides agree with TRBD1. The CDR3 contains 16 residues. After removal of 1 base from V and 4 bases from J, the junction contained 5 bases not matched to a gene. The germline V gene has CDR1 LGHNA and CDR2 YNFKEQ. The CDR3 DNA follows: TGTGCCAGCAGCCAAGCTGGACAGGGAGATAATGAAAAACTGTTTTTT. Protein: CASSQAGQGDNEKLFF.

A note on this clonotype: Since it is a stray read in a library aimed at alpha chains, this beta chain has a size that is not meaningful. This chain uses TRBV10-1 with TRBJ2-3; possibly TRBD1 for D (5 bases). Germline V gene data show CDR1 as WNHNN and CDR2 as SYGVQD (reference sequence). V shed 0 bases and J shed 0 bases, with 10 bases lying between them. The CDR3 covers 16 residues. CDR3 loop: CASSESPGPSTDTQYF. The CDR3 nucleotides read TGCGCCAGCAGTGAGTCGCCAGGGCCCAGCACAGATACGCAGTATTTT.

This clonotype has a count of ten or more. Because this beta chain is a stray read in a library intended to capture alpha chains, its abundance should not be given much weight. For the CDR3, the DNA is TGTGCCTGGAGTGACGGGGGGAGCTCCTACAATGAGCAGTTCTTC. Protein sequence: CAWSDGGSSYNEQFF. V and J are TRBV30 and TRBJ2-1, with 7 nucleotides matching TRBD2. CDR1 is GTSNPN and CDR2 is SVGIG in the germline V gene (reference sequence). CDR3 size: 15 residues. The trim removed 1 base at V and 0 bases at J, leaving 3 bases unmatched.

In this sample, this clonotype turned up many times. Being off target in a library aimed at alpha chains, this beta chain has a size of little meaning. This chain uses TRBV12-3 or TRBV12-4 with TRBJ2-7; 11 positions agree with TRBD2. J lost 4 bases, V lost 5 bases, and 7 bases had no gene match. This CDR3 has 15 amino acids. CDR3 sequence reads: CASSRWASGGYEQYF. CDR3 in DNA: TGTGCCAGCAGTCGCTGGGCTAGCGGGGGGTACGAGCAGTACTTC.

In this sample, this clonotype turned up many times. A library prepared for alpha chains yielded this beta chain as an off-target read; its size is of little meaning. This chain's CDR3 is CASSQGGASGGYEQYF. For the CDR3, the DNA is TGTGCCAGCAGCCAAGGCGGGGCTAGCGGGGGCTACGAGCAGTACTTC. This rearrangement joins TRBV3-1 to TRBJ2-7; 10 nucleotides align to TRBD2. Germline V gene data show CDR1 as LGHDT and CDR2 as YNNKEL (reference sequence). V shed 1 base, J shed 3 bases, and the junction held 6 bases outside the gene matches. The CDR3 length is 16 residues.

This clonotype was observed many times. The library was prepared for alpha chains; this beta chain is a stray read, so its frequency means little. This chain uses TRBV5-1 with TRBJ1-2; 7 bases line up with TRBD1. Germline CDR1 SGHRS, CDR2 YFSETQ. CDR3 length: 14 residues. V trimming: 4 bases; J trimming: 6 bases; junction bases outside the gene matches: 9. CDR3 sequence: CASSQQGSPNGYTF. For the CDR3, the DNA is TGCGCCAGCAGCCAACAGGGGTCCCCTAATGGCTACACCTTC.

Points on this clonotype: For a library built for alpha chains, this beta chain is a stray read; little rests on its size. V and J are TRBV3-1 and TRBJ1-1, with a tentative D call TRBD1 (6 bases). Looked up from germline, CDR1 is LGHDT and CDR2 is YNNKEL (reference sequence). This CDR3 spans 14 amino acids. V was shortened by 4 bases and J by 2 bases, with 11 bases between the two germline ends. This CDR3 reads CASSLGQLNTEAFF. CDR3 bases: TGTGCCAGCAGCCTCGGACAGCTCAACACTGAAGCTTTCTTT.

This clonotype was counted only a few times. With the library built for alpha chains, this beta chain is off target and its frequency is not meaningful. The chain has TRBV3-1 and TRBJ1-4; D gene unclear. Between the trimmed V and J ends, which lost 1 base and 3 bases, there was a span of 9 bases. This CDR3 has 15 amino acids. In germline, CDR1 is LGHDT, CDR2 YNNKEL (reference sequence). DNA of the CDR3: TGTGCCAGCAGCCAAGTCGGGGAGGCTAATGAAAAACTGTTTTTT. Translating gives CASSQVGEANEKLFF. The full variable domain, completed using reference TRBV3-1 and TRBJ1-4, is DTAVSQTPKYLVTQMGNDKSIKCEQNLGHDTMYWYKQDSKKFLKIMFSYNNKELIINETVPNRFSPKSPDKAHLNLHINSLELGDSAVYFCASSQVGEANEKLFFGSGTQLSVL.

This clonotype showed up many times. A library prepared for alpha chains yielded this beta chain as an off-target read; its size is of little meaning. CDR3 protein: CASSQDTGDQPQHF. The CDR3 nucleotides are TGTGCCAGCAGCCAAGACACCGGGGATCAGCCCCAGCATTTT. V is TRBV4-2 and J is TRBJ1-5; D gene unclear. Trimming removed 0 bases from V and 5 bases from J, with 8 bases in between. CDR1 LGHNA and CDR2 YNFKEQ come from the germline V gene. There are 14 residues in the CDR3.

This clonotype was picked up a small number of times. Found in a library prepared for alpha chains, this beta chain is an off-target read, and its abundance has little meaning. The CDR3 reads CASSQDLTLATDTQYF. DNA for the CDR3: TGTGCCAGCAGCCAAGATTTGACCCTGGCCACAGATACGCAGTATTTT. The J gene is TRBJ2-3, the V gene TRBV3-1; D gene unclear. The CDR3 extends over 16 amino acids. Trimming removed 0 bases from V and 2 bases from J, with 12 bases in between. Germline V gives CDR1 LGHDT, CDR2 YNNKEL (reference sequence).

By proportion, this clonotype is medium-sized. This beta chain is off target for a library built for alpha chains, so its abundance means little. V and J are TRBV7-9 and TRBJ2-5; 11 bases are a match to TRBD2. The junction had 3 bases not matched to a gene; V was cut back by 4 bases and J by 2 bases. The CDR3 has 15 residues. Germline V gives CDR1 SEHNR, CDR2 FQNEAQ (reference sequence). In DNA form, the CDR3 reads TGTGCCAGCAGCTCTCCTAGCGGGGGGCAAGAGACCCAGTACTTC. Amino acids: CASSSPSGGQETQYF.

This clonotype has just a few counts. Found in a library prepared for alpha chains, this beta chain is an off-target read, and its abundance has little meaning. The chain uses TRBV14 and TRBJ2-7; 9 bases align to TRBD1. Trimming at V came to 2 bases and at J to 2 bases, leaving 7 bases not matched to a gene. The V gene's germline CDR1 is SGHDN and CDR2 FVKESK. CDR3 length: 16 amino acids. CDR3 protein: CASSQSAWTGAYEQYF. In nucleotides, the CDR3 is TGTGCCAGCAGCCAAAGCGCGTGGACAGGGGCCTACGAGCAGTACTTC.

As regards this clonotype: This beta chain appears as a stray read in a library generated for alpha chains; its size is not informative. The rearrangement links TRBV12-3 or TRBV12-4 to TRBJ2-7, with TRBD1 identical over 11 bases. This CDR3 has 14 amino acids. V gave up 4 bases and J gave up 3 bases; unmatched junction bases: 2. DNA for the CDR3: TGTGCCAGCAGTTCCGGGACAGGGGGCTACGAGCAGTACTTC. As protein: CASSSGTGGYEQYF.

This clonotype was seen many times. This beta chain slipped into a library made for alpha chains as a stray read, so its size is not meaningful. The chain is built from TRBV11-2 and TRBJ2-6; perhaps TRBD2 as D (5 bases). The germline gives CDR1 SGHAT, CDR2 FQNNGV. The CDR3 is made up of 19 amino acids. V shed 1 base and J shed 4 bases, with 20 bases lying between them. CDR3 coding DNA: TGTGCCAGCAGCTTAGCACCGGGGAGTTCGCCGTCCGGGGCCAACGTCCTGACTTTC. This codes for CASSLAPGSSPSGANVLTF.

By share, this clonotype counts as medium-sized (0.01 to 0.1%). Within a library made for alpha chains, this beta chain is off target, and its count is uninformative. The J gene is TRBJ2-7, the V gene TRBV27, with 9 positions matching TRBD1. J was trimmed by 0 bases and V by 8 bases; bases with no gene match: 5. The CDR3 runs 14 residues. Germline V CDR1 and CDR2: MNHEY, SMNVEV (reference sequence). The CDR3 nucleotides are TGTGCCAGCCGGGGGACAGGGAGCTCCTACGAGCAGTACTTC. Amino acid sequence: CASRGTGSSYEQYF.

This clonotype was recorded many times. This beta chain was picked up by a library intended for alpha chains and is off target, so its count carries little meaning. The chain combines TRBV7-3 with TRBJ2-5; the match to TRBD1 covers 8 bases. Germline V gives CDR1 SGHTA, CDR2 FQGTGA. The V segment lost 3 bases and the J segment 4 bases; nucleotides outside the gene matches: 7. CDR3 size: 15 residues. This CDR3 is CASSFTTGAGETQYF. The CDR3 coding sequence is TGTGCCAGCAGCTTTACGACAGGGGCGGGAGAGACCCAGTACTTC.

A remark on this clonotype: This beta chain is off target for a library built for alpha chains, so its abundance means little. The rearrangement links TRBV2 to TRBJ2-2; weak D call: TRBD1 (7 bases). The V gene lost 8 bases and the J gene lost 4 bases, with 14 bases spanning the gap. The germline V gene encodes CDR1 SNHLY and CDR2 FYNNEI. The CDR3 is 14 amino acids. Written as DNA, the CDR3 is TGTGCCAGCCAGAGACAGGGAGGCACCGGGGAGCTGTTTTTT. It specifies CASQRQGGTGELFF.

Concerning this clonotype: This beta chain is a stray read from a library made for alpha chains; its abundance is not meaningful. The V and J genes are TRBV18 and TRBJ1-1, with D possibly TRBD1 on 5 matching bases. The length of the CDR3 is 15 residues. V shed 3 bases and J shed 5 bases, with 16 bases lying between them. Germline V gives CDR1 KGHSH, CDR2 LQKENI. CDR3: CASSPGTPQGTEAFF. The DNA of the CDR3 is TGTGCCAGCTCACCTGGGACTCCCCAAGGGACTGAAGCTTTCTTT.